This T cell receptor beta chain came from a study of cytomegalovirus exposure and HLA in healthy donors. V was shortened by 3 bases and J by 2 bases, with 2 bases between the two germline ends. Per germline, CDR1 MDHEN and CDR2 SYDVKM. The CDR3 loop spans 12 amino acids. About this clone itself: Its antigen is unidentified.

The study's findings and limits: Presence/absence analyses supposed approximately even sequencing depth among donors. A later analysis by the authors found several of the most significant clusters apparently linked to common viral pathogens.

The PCR used 60 Vbeta and 13 Jbeta primers. Only in-frame clones appear in the TCRdb table, and some are missing; sequencing was by immunoSEQ multiplex PCR. The sample holds tens of thousands of clones, around 79% seen once. This receptor was identified in a female donor in good health and CMV-seronegative. The chain joins TRBV28 to TRBJ1-3; no reliable D call. The material sequenced was PBMCs. The CDR3, as DNA: TGTGCCAGCAGTTTCGCTGGAAACACCATATATTTT. It codes for CASSFAGNTIYF.